Listed here are 4 T cell receptor beta chains from one sample, sequenced in a study of T-cell memory formation after mild COVID-19. TCRdb fed the 5' RACE reads into MiXCR, producing one record per CDR3 protein. The data hold about 420,000 distinct CDR3 sequences, with about 22% observed a single time. The source material was PBMCs or a T cell subset sorted from them (not recorded which). All receptors derive from an adult woman who had mild COVID-19 (a few samples of this study predate the infection). Cell type and time point are not known.

The CDR3 nucleotides are TGTGCCAGCAGCACTAGGGCAGCCAACGTCCTGACTTTC. It specifies CASSTRAANVLTF. The chain carries TRBV7-2 and TRBJ2-6; D possibly corresponds to TRBD2 (5 bases). V dropped 5 bases and J dropped 7 bases, with 9 bases sitting between them. In germline, CDR1 is SGHTA, CDR2 FQGNSA. This CDR3 comprises 13 residues.

The chain links TRBV7-8 to TRBJ2-1; the match to TRBD2 covers 10 bases. CDR1 and CDR2 from the germline V gene are SGHVS and FQNEAQ. The CDR3 length is 14 residues. Trimming removed 5 bases from V and 5 bases from J; junction bases left unmatched: 3. CDR3 amino acids: CASSTLAGDNEQFF. CDR3 nucleotide sequence: TGTGCCAGCAGCACCCTAGCGGGGGACAATGAGCAGTTCTTC.

The chain employs TRBV7-8 and TRBJ1-1, with unresolved D. Trimming took off 5 bases at V and 6 bases at J, with 19 bases between the two ends. Germline V gene lookup returns CDR1 SGHVS and CDR2 FQNEAQ. This CDR3 is 15 amino acids long. The CDR3 sequence: CASSPTHHRTSEAFF. The CDR3 DNA follows: TGTGCCAGCAGCCCCACACACCACAGAACATCTGAAGCTTTCTTT.

The chain employs TRBV3-1 and TRBJ1-3; no firm D call. This CDR3 region has 14 residues. Trimming removed 4 bases at V and 4 bases at J, with 11 bases between. Germline CDR1 reads LGHDT; CDR2 reads YNNKEL (reference sequence). CDR3 DNA: TGTGCCAGCAGCCCTCGGGAGGCCGGAAACACCATATATTTT. Residues: CASSPREAGNTIYF. The whole variable domain, filled in from reference TRBV3-1 and TRBJ1-3, reads DTAVSQTPKYLVTQMGNDKSIKCEQNLGHDTMYWYKQDSKKFLKIMFSYNNKELIINETVPNRFSPKSPDKAHLNLHINSLELGDSAVYFCASSPREAGNTIYFGEGSWLTVV.